This passage covers 5 T cell receptor beta chains from one sample sequenced in a study of blood T cell repertoires in COVID-19. The method was immunoSEQ multiplex PCR; TCRdb's version includes in-frame clones alone and lacks a portion of them. This sample has around 260,000 clones; more than 85% occur once, and the top ten carry around 0.88%. Sequenced: peripheral blood. These receptors came from a man aged 30 to 45 with acute or convalescent COVID-19.

This rearrangement joins TRBV18 to TRBJ2-2, with 10 bases lining up with TRBD1. Unmatched junction bases numbered 4, after V lost 3 bases and J lost 6 bases. Germline values: CDR1 KGHSH, CDR2 LQKENI. The CDR3 has 15 residues. The CDR3 nucleotides are TGTGCCAGCTCACCCCAAGGACAGGGGGCCGGGGAGCTGTTTTTT. This sequence encodes CASSPQGQGAGELFF.

The gene calls are TRBV30 and TRBJ2-6; TRBD1 is a possible D gene (6 bases). This CDR3 region has 16 residues. Germline values: CDR1 GTSNPN, CDR2 SVGIG (reference sequence). In DNA, the CDR3 is TGTGCGGGCCTTGGGGGCAGTTTGTCTGGGGCCAACGTCCTGACTTTC. Translating it yields CAGLGGSLSGANVLTF.

The chain joins TRBV5-1 to TRBJ1-4; D remains ambiguous. This CDR3 region has 16 residues. The germline V and J ends were trimmed by 7 bases and 0 bases, with 16 bases remaining between them. Germline V gene lookup returns CDR1 SGHRS and CDR2 YFSETQ. The CDR3 loop reads CASHYGGYSTNEKLFF. In nucleotides, the CDR3 is TGCGCCAGCCACTATGGAGGATATTCAACTAATGAAAAACTGTTTTTT.

This clone was seen once. The chain combines TRBV5-1 with TRBJ2-7; D might be TRBD1 (8 bases). The CDR3 is 15 residues long. Germline CDR1 and CDR2: SGHRS and YFSETQ. V dropped 0 bases and J dropped 3 bases, with 13 bases sitting between them. The CDR3 spells CASSLGTGRDYEQYF. CDR3 DNA sequence: TGCGCCAGCAGCTTGGGGACAGGGAGGGACTACGAGCAGTACTTC.

The V call is TRBV18, the J call TRBJ2-3; 10 nucleotides align to TRBD2. The CDR3 is made up of 15 amino acids. The V gene's germline CDR1 is KGHSH and CDR2 LQKENI. J lost 1 base, V lost 7 bases, and 5 bases had no gene match. CDR3 protein: CASYAGTSGTDTQYF. The CDR3 coding sequence is TGTGCCAGCTACGCCGGGACTAGCGGCACAGATACGCAGTATTTT.